This TCR beta chain was captured by sequencing in a study of blood T cell repertoires in COVID-19. After removal of 5 bases from V and 0 bases from J, the junction contained 11 bases not matched to a gene. The CDR3 contains 17 residues. Germline CDR1 SEHNR, CDR2 FQNEAQ (reference sequence). This clone was seen just once. Assay used: immunoSEQ multiplex PCR; TCRdb lists only in-frame clones, some missing. The table shows roughly 300,000 clones, with 85% occurring only once. The chain is built from TRBV7-9 and TRBJ2-5, with 8 bases lining up with TRBD2. The sequence was obtained from a human donor in a cohort sampled during active COVID-19. The specimen sequenced was peripheral blood. CDR3 DNA sequence: TGTGCCAGCAGCCCAGCGAGAGCGGGGGCGTACCAAGAGACCCAGTACTTC. Translating gives CASSPARAGAYQETQYF. The full variable domain, its missing parts supplied by reference TRBV7-9 and TRBJ2-5, is DTGVSQNPRHKITKRGQNVTFRCDPISEHNRLYWYRQTLGQGPEFLTYFQNEAQLEKSRLLSDRFSAERPKGSFSTLEIQRTEQGDSAMYLCASSPARAGAYQETQYFGPGTRLLVL.